This passage covers 7 T cell receptor beta chains from one sample sequenced in a study of cytotoxic CD8 clonotypes in ibrutinib-treated CLL. Produced via immunoSEQ multiplex PCR; TCRdb's table is partial and in-frame only. The table includes some 13,000 clones, roughly 50% detected once. Material: PBMCs, obtained at an approximately 22-month disease-progression time point, from a patient treated with ibrutinib. These receptors all come from a human donor with chronic lymphocytic leukemia.

CDR3 sequence (DNA): TGTGCCAGCAGCTTAGCGGGGGGCCTGGGCGGGGAGCTGTTTTTT. Amino acid sequence: CASSLAGGLGGELFF. The V call is TRBV7-8, the J call TRBJ2-2; D may be TRBD1 or TRBD2 (6 bases each). Germline lookup yields CDR1 SGHVS and CDR2 FQNEAQ. Trimming stripped 0 bases from V and 7 bases from J, with 12 bases between. This CDR3 is 15 amino acids long.

This clone appeared once. The CDR3 sequence: CASSSTGTGGRGGYTF. The CDR3 nucleotides read TGTGCCAGCAGCTCCACCGGGACAGGGGGTAGAGGGGGCTACACCTTC. The chain employs TRBV5-6 and TRBJ1-2, with 11 bases identical to TRBD1. The J segment lost 8 bases and the V segment lost 3 bases, leaving 12 bases of the junction unmatched. This CDR3 is built from 16 residues. Germline-derived CDR1 and CDR2 are SGHDT and YYEEEE.

This chain joins TRBV5-6 and TRBJ2-5; D unclear. The germline gives CDR1 SGHDT, CDR2 YYEEEE. V shed 4 bases and J shed 6 bases, with 13 bases lying between them. This CDR3 contains 13 residues. CDR3 loop: CASSDQWVQTQYF. The CDR3 bases are TGTGCCAGCAGCGATCAATGGGTCCAGACCCAGTACTTC.

This chain joins TRBV6-4 and TRBJ1-6; D not certain. Germline lookup yields CDR1 MRHNA and CDR2 SNTAGT. Deletions cut 4 bases from V and 4 bases from J, with 5 bases between. The CDR3 is 13 amino acids. DNA of the CDR3: TGTGCCAGCAGTGGATTGTATAATTCACCCCTCCACTTT. Protein product: CASSGLYNSPLHF.

The V call is TRBV18, the J call TRBJ2-6; TRBD1 matches 9 bases. V lost 2 bases, J lost 0 bases, and 8 bases stayed unmatched. Germline lookup yields CDR1 KGHSH and CDR2 LQKENI. The CDR3 is made up of 19 amino acids. The DNA of the CDR3 is TGTGCCAGCTCACCATCCTCGGACAGGGGCCTCTCTGGGGCCAACGTCCTGACTTTC. It encodes CASSPSSDRGLSGANVLTF.

The J gene is TRBJ1-2, the V gene TRBV4-1; maybe TRBD1 (5 bases). The CDR3 covers 16 residues. Germline V lookup: CDR1 MGHRA, CDR2 YSYEKL. V lost 0 bases and J 2 bases, leaving 13 bases between the germline ends. The CDR3 spells CASSQDRGTVNYGYTF. The CDR3 region has the DNA TGCGCCAGCAGCCAAGACCGGGGGACGGTGAACTATGGCTACACCTTC.

This clone has only a few counts. V usage is TRBV15 and J usage is TRBJ2-3, with D uncertain. Per germline, CDR1 LNHNV and CDR2 YYDKDF (reference sequence). The V end lost 0 bases, the J end lost 6 bases, and 16 bases lay between the germline ends. The CDR3 runs 16 residues. The CDR3 DNA is TGTGCCACCAGCAGAGATGGCATGCCTGAAAGGGATACGCAGTATTTT. This codes for CATSRDGMPERDTQYF.